Included here is one TCR beta chain sequence, with context. The sample originates from a study of blood T cell repertoires in COVID-19. This table comes from immunoSEQ multiplex PCR, and its TCRdb copy is limited to in-frame clones, with some not included. The repertoire holds about 520,000 clones, with 80% to 90% as singletons. J lost 2 bases, V lost 1 base, and 7 bases had no gene match. Germline loops: CDR1 MNHEY, CDR2 SMNVEV (reference sequence). The CDR3 loop spans 17 amino acids. This clonotype originated in a human donor in a cohort sampled during active COVID-19. J is TRBJ2-3 and V is TRBV27, with 9 bases lining up with TRBD2. Sequencing was performed on peripheral blood. CDR3 residues: CASSLFGGTSSTDTQYF. CDR3 coding DNA: TGTGCCAGCAGTTTATTTGGGGGGACTAGCTCCACAGATACGCAGTATTTT.